This T cell receptor (beta chain) stems from a study of OX40 agonist ivuxolimab in advanced cancers. The wider study: Intravenous ivuxolimab was administered to patients every 2 weeks at 0.01 to 10 mg/kg. Those treated in dose escalation had hepatocellular carcinoma, melanoma, renal cell cancer or head and neck cancer. Study findings and constraints: Circulating CD4+ and CD8+ T cells showed clonal expansion by week 6 at 0.1 to 3.0 mg/kg. The mean number of expanded clones was higher in CD8+ T cells than in CD4+.

Generated by immunoSEQ multiplex PCR, the TCRdb table keeps only in-frame clones and is missing some. This table holds tens of thousands of clones, less than 85% found once. In regard to this clone: The antigen remains unidentified.

Source: CD4+ or CD8+ T cells sorted from blood, taken in a trial of the OX40 agonist ivuxolimab. The receptor's source is an adult with an advanced solid tumor such as melanoma, head and neck, liver or kidney cancer.

CDR3 loop: CASSHSSRSPLHF. The CDR3, as DNA: TGTGCCAGCAGCCACAGTAGCCGCTCACCCCTCCACTTT. The J gene is TRBJ1-6, the V gene TRBV6-5; the D is unclear. CDR3 size: 13 residues. Trimming shortened V by 6 bases and J by 10 bases, and 13 bases separated the two germline ends. From germline, CDR1 is MNHEY and CDR2 SVGAGI.